This record concerns one T cell receptor (beta chain) sequence. Antigen unknown. This sample stems from a study of response to subunit inactivated influenza vaccine. Study-level points and caveats: The authors offered the suggestion that each seasonal influenza vaccination recruits few new T cells.

TCRdb reprocessed the RT-PCR reads with MiXCR, giving one entry per CDR3 protein. Here the sample spans some 190,000 distinct CDR3 sequences, approximately 14% being singletons. This CDR3 spans 16 amino acids. CDR1 is SGDLS, CDR2 YYNGEE, per germline. Trimming left V 0 bases short and J 6 bases short, with 17 bases between. The chain uses TRBV9 and TRBJ2-3; no clear D. Here the sequenced sample was CD8+ T cells sorted from PBMCs, taken around 5 days after vaccination. The sequence was collected from a man aged 50 or older who received an inactivated influenza vaccine. The CDR3 region has the DNA TGTGCCAGCAGCGTAGGCTGGCAGATTAGTGGGGATACGCAGTATTTT. This translates into CASSVGWQISGDTQYF.